One and the same sample provided the 21 T cell receptor beta chains below, sequenced in a study of chemoradiotherapy in HPV16-positive cancers. Only in-frame clones appear in the TCRdb table, and some are missing; sequencing was by immunoSEQ multiplex PCR. There are under 4,000 clones in the sample; 60% to 80% occur only once, and approximately 15% lies in the top ten. The sample was gathered from a patient who underwent chemoradiotherapy. The receptors were sampled from a human donor with HPV-associated anogenital cancer.

A few counts support this clone. The chain uses TRBV6-1 and TRBJ1-5; D not certain. The germline V and J ends were trimmed by 3 bases and 0 bases, with 3 bases remaining between them. The germline CDR1 and CDR2 sequences are MNHNS and SASEGT. This CDR3 is built from 13 residues. The DNA for the CDR3 is TGTGCCAGCAGTGATCTTAGCAATCAGCCCCAGCATTTT. This gives the protein CASSDLSNQPQHF.

The chain carries TRBV12-1 and TRBJ1-6. TRBV12-1 is labeled a pseudogene. The CDR3 covers 15 residues. The CDR3 DNA follows: TGTGCCAGCAGCCACCAACGGGCGCGGGATTCACCCCTCCACTTT. Translated, it gives CASSHQRARDSPLHF.

The chain combines TRBV28 with TRBJ1-2; 8 positions match TRBD1. Unmatched junction bases numbered 5, after V lost 3 bases and J lost 2 bases. This CDR3 region has 15 residues. Germline values: CDR1 MDHEN, CDR2 SYDVKM. This chain's CDR3 is CASSLAQGANYGYTF. In DNA, the CDR3 is TGTGCCAGCAGTTTGGCGCAGGGGGCAAACTATGGCTACACCTTC.

The rearrangement joins TRBV7-8 to TRBJ1-5, with D maybe TRBD1 (6 bases). Looked up from germline, CDR1 is SGHVS and CDR2 is FQNEAQ. The V end was cut by 4 bases, the J end by 7 bases, with 17 bases between. The CDR3 is made up of 15 amino acids. DNA for the CDR3: TGTGCCAGCAGCTCAGACACAGGGATGAGGCAGCCCCAGCATTTT. This encodes CASSSDTGMRQPQHF.

In regard to this clone: One end of the junction fails to match germline, which may point to a read error. The chain combines TRBV2 with TRBJ2-5; tentative D call: TRBD2 (6 bases). The CDR3 extends over 16 amino acids. The germline V gene has CDR1 SNHLY and CDR2 FYNNEI. The CDR3 sequence: CASSEGRLASGETQYF. The CDR3, as DNA: TGTGCCAGCAGCGAAGGAAGGCTAGCGTCGGGCGAGACCCAGTACTTC.

This clone was seen only a few times. The V gene is TRBV7-3, the J gene TRBJ1-2, with 10 bases aligning to TRBD1. V dropped 5 bases and J dropped 3; count of bases not matched to a gene: 6. Germline CDR1 and CDR2: SGHTA and FQGTGA. The CDR3 loop spans 15 amino acids. CDR3 DNA sequence: TGTGCCAGCAGCACCACCGGGACAGGGGACTATGGCTACACCTTC. It codes for CASSTTGTGDYGYTF.

The chain uses TRBV28 and TRBJ1-3; unclear D gene. The germline V gene has CDR1 MDHEN and CDR2 SYDVKM. With 7 bases removed from V and 4 bases from J, the gap between germline ends came to 20 bases. The CDR3 runs to 16 residues. The CDR3 region has the DNA TGTGCCAGCACCTCCCCTTCCGAGGAGGGCGGAAACACCATATATTTT. Translating it yields CASTSPSEEGGNTIYF.

This chain uses TRBV28 with TRBJ2-1; D not certain. The germline V gene has CDR1 MDHEN and CDR2 SYDVKM. CDR3 size: 12 residues. The V end lost 6 bases, the J end lost 6 bases, and 9 bases lay between the germline ends. CDR3 residues: CASSAPRNEQFF. The CDR3 coding sequence is TGTGCCAGCAGCGCTCCTCGCAATGAGCAGTTCTTC.

The chain carries TRBV6-6 and TRBJ1-2; D is uncertain. Between the trimmed V and J ends, which lost 6 bases and 8 bases, there was a span of 13 bases. The CDR3 is 12 residues long. Per germline, CDR1 MNHNY and CDR2 SVGAGI (reference sequence). CDR3 residues: CASRKDLGGYTF. The CDR3 DNA is TGTGCCAGCAGAAAAGACTTAGGAGGCTACACCTTC.

The chain employs TRBV7-9 and TRBJ2-7; D is ambiguous. Trimming removed 10 bases at V and 0 bases at J, with 7 bases between. CDR1 and CDR2 from the germline V gene are SEHNR and FQNEAQ (reference sequence). The CDR3 length is 11 residues. The CDR3 bases are TGTGCCACCTCCAGCTCCTACGAGCAGTACTTC. Translating it yields CATSSSYEQYF.

The V gene is TRBV7-6, the J gene TRBJ2-7, with 7 positions matching TRBD1. Germline lookup yields CDR1 SGHVS and CDR2 FNYEAQ. V lost 5 bases and J lost 2; bases outside the gene matches: 6. The CDR3 loop spans 14 amino acids. Here the CDR3 DNA reads TGTGCCAGCAGCCTGACAGGGCTTACCTACGAGCAGTACTTC. It encodes CASSLTGLTYEQYF.

This chain uses TRBV4-3 with TRBJ2-1; no clear D. Germline CDR1 reads LGHNA; CDR2 reads YSLEER. This CDR3 has 16 amino acids. V lost 0 bases and J lost 6, with 15 bases in between. The CDR3 protein is CASSQDPFLSANEQFF. In DNA form, the CDR3 reads TGCGCCAGCAGCCAAGATCCTTTTCTATCGGCCAATGAGCAGTTCTTC.

The rearrangement links TRBV6-1 to TRBJ2-2, with unresolved D. The CDR3 has 13 amino acids. Germline V CDR1 and CDR2: MNHNS, SASEGT. V lost 7 bases and J 1 base, leaving 7 bases between the germline ends. For the CDR3, the DNA is TGTGCCAGCAACCGGCTGAACACCGGGGAGCTGTTTTTT. As protein: CASNRLNTGELFF.

In the case of this clone: The same CDR3 can be traced to other DNA sequences in this sample. The V gene is TRBV10-3, the J gene TRBJ2-3, with D maybe TRBD1 (6 bases). The CDR3 extends over 14 amino acids. Per germline, CDR1 ENHRY and CDR2 SYGVKD. The V and J ends lost 6 bases and 2 bases respectively, with 12 bases between them. CDR3 bases: TGTGCCATCAGGGGGGCATTCGTCACAGATACGCAGTATTTT. Its translation is CAIRGAFVTDTQYF.

The rearrangement uses TRBV19 and TRBJ2-6; 8 bases are a match to TRBD2. CDR3 length: 17 amino acids. Losses at the gene ends were 3 bases for V and 2 bases for J; bases not matched to a gene: 6. The germline CDR1 and CDR2 sequences are LNHDA and SQIVND (reference sequence). The CDR3 DNA reads as TGTGCCAGTAGTATCGGGGGGGAGTATCCTGGGGCCAACGTCCTGACTTTC. It encodes CASSIGGEYPGANVLTF.

This rearrangement joins TRBV30 to TRBJ1-6; D is undetermined. Germline values: CDR1 GTSNPN, CDR2 SVGIG (reference sequence). The CDR3 consists of 16 residues. V was cut by 2 bases and J by 9 bases, with 20 bases left in between. The CDR3 spells CAWSPPDSNVVSPLHF. CDR3 bases: TGTGCCTGGAGTCCCCCAGATAGTAATGTCGTTTCACCCCTCCACTTT.

The V and J genes are TRBV7-9 and TRBJ2-7; D not resolved. Germline V gene sequence: CDR1 SEHNR, CDR2 FQNEAQ (reference sequence). CDR3 length: 13 residues. Trimming pared 8 bases from V and 5 bases from J, leaving 16 bases between. CDR3 loop: CASGRRDRDEQYF. The CDR3 coding sequence is TGTGCCAGCGGACGACGTGACCGGGACGAGCAGTACTTC.

The V and J genes are TRBV7-2 and TRBJ1-6; weak D call: TRBD1 (5 bases). The CDR3 has 13 residues. V shed 5 bases and J shed 10 bases, with 12 bases lying between them. Germline V gene lookup returns CDR1 SGHTA and CDR2 FQGNSA. This CDR3 is CASSPWDASPLHF. In DNA, the CDR3 is TGTGCCAGCAGCCCTTGGGACGCCTCACCCCTCCACTTT.

Details on this clone: Its ends do not fully match the called genes, so a read error is possible. The chain couples TRBV7-2 to TRBJ1-2; perhaps TRBD1 as D (6 bases). CDR1 and CDR2 from the germline V gene are SGHTA and FQGNSA. There are 14 residues in the CDR3. CDR3: CASSLGTPIRNMAF. The CDR3 DNA sequence: TGTGCCAGCAGCCTTGGGACACCGATAAGAAATATGGCCTTC.

This sequence joins TRBV7-2 and TRBJ2-1, with 8 bases fitting TRBD2. This CDR3 is 15 amino acids long. Trimming at V came to 7 bases and at J to 2 bases, leaving 7 bases not matched to a gene. The germline gives CDR1 SGHTA, CDR2 FQGNSA. In DNA form, the CDR3 reads TGTGCCAGCACATCCATGCGGGGGGCCTACAATGAGCAGTTCTTC. It specifies CASTSMRGAYNEQFF.

The rearrangement uses TRBV4-3 and TRBJ2-7; D is unresolved. Trimming stripped 0 bases from V and 2 bases from J, with 8 bases between. The CDR3 is made up of 14 amino acids. Germline V gives CDR1 LGHNA, CDR2 YSLEER. The CDR3 DNA follows: TGCGCCAGCAGCCAAGACCCATTTACCTACGAGCAGTACTTC. Its protein product is CASSQDPFTYEQYF.